This T cell receptor (beta chain) was documented in a study of tumor-infiltrating lymphocytes in localized non-small cell lung cancer. Looking at the study overall: Some samples were collected after neoadjuvant chemotherapy; smokers, never-smokers and several histologies were included.

The table came from immunoSEQ multiplex PCR; TCRdb's copy has only in-frame clones and leaves some out. The sample holds just over 7,000 clones; around three quarters are singletons and the top ten take 7.1%. This clone was seen more than once but under ten times. Its specificity is not known. Notes on the study in general: Each assay used a separate piece of the same tissue.

The receptor's source is a human donor with non-small cell lung cancer. The sequenced sample consisted of uninvolved lung tissue not adjacent to the tumor.

The CDR3 DNA sequence: TGTGCCAGCAGTGTTAGCGACTCCTTTAGATCGAACACTGAAGCTTTCTTT. Translation: CASSVSDSFRSNTEAFF. V and J are TRBV25-1 and TRBJ1-1; D gene unclear. V dropped 4 bases and J dropped 1 base, with 19 bases sitting between them. This CDR3 comprises 17 residues. Germline V gives CDR1 MGHDK, CDR2 SYGVNS.